This T cell receptor beta chain is drawn from a study of T cells in Graves' hyperthyroidism and ophthalmopathy. Study details: Sampling of peripheral blood happened at initial diagnosis, prior to any treatment. General study points: It was a median approximately 7.1 months before onset that the model predicted ophthalmopathy. Most thyroid clonotypes that were expanded above 0.001 also turned up in blood.

Aged 18 to 65, the patients had hyperthyroidism that was newly diagnosed and had lasted under 2 months. This CDR3 region has 13 residues. V was cut by 7 bases and J by 2 bases, with 11 bases left in between. CDR1 and CDR2 from the germline V gene are LNHDA and SQIVND (reference sequence). Amplification of TCR beta CDR3 regions was performed using RNA transcripts as template. RT-PCR in the first round (using the HTBI primer set) targeted the TCR CDR3. TCRdb independently ran MiXCR on the multiplex PCR reads; one entry per CDR3 protein. The sample gives approximately 640,000 distinct CDR3 sequences, approximately 15% of which show up once; roughly 15% is in the top ten. Notes on this clonotype: Its antigen remains unknown.

This chain joins TRBV19 and TRBJ1-1; D gene ambiguous. The sequence came from a man aged 50 to 60 with Graves' hyperthyroidism. Sequences were obtained from blood. The CDR3 DNA reads as TGTGCCAGTACCACCGGATCCAACACTGAAGCTTTCTTT. Translating it yields CASTTGSNTEAFF.